A single sample gave rise to the 25 T cell receptor beta chains below, sequenced in a study of blood T cell repertoires in COVID-19. The table came from immunoSEQ multiplex PCR; TCRdb's copy has only in-frame clones and leaves some out. The data show approximately 65,000 clones, approximately 93% seen once. The sample taken for sequencing was peripheral blood. The source is a man between 65 and 79 years old with active COVID-19.

The chain links TRBV6-6 to TRBJ2-1; TRBD2 aligns across 11 bases. J gave up 9 bases and V 2 bases, and 6 bases lay outside the gene matches. This CDR3 region has 15 residues. Germline V lookup: CDR1 MNHNY, CDR2 SVGAGI (reference sequence). In nucleotides, the CDR3 is TGTGCCAGCAGTTACGGTAGCGGGGGGGCGGGTGAGCAGTTCTTC. This codes for CASSYGSGGAGEQFF.

The V gene is TRBV6-6, the J gene TRBJ1-6; the D gene is possibly TRBD1 (5 bases). V lost 5 bases and J lost 7, with 12 bases in between. The CDR3 has 14 residues. Germline-derived CDR1 and CDR2 are MNHNY and SVGAGI (reference sequence). This chain's CDR3 is CASSPQGVNSPLHF. For the CDR3, the DNA is TGTGCCAGCAGTCCCCAGGGCGTGAATTCACCCCTCCACTTT.

This rearrangement joins TRBV19 to TRBJ2-2, with TRBD1 matching over 11 bases. Germline CDR1 LNHDA, CDR2 SQIVND (reference sequence). The V and J ends lost 7 bases and 5 bases, in that order; junction bases with no gene match: 3. The CDR3 totals 14 residues. The CDR3 is CASTGTGGTGELFF. The CDR3 DNA follows: TGTGCCAGTACCGGGACAGGGGGGACCGGGGAGCTGTTTTTT. Variable domain in full (rest from reference TRBV19 and TRBJ2-2): DGGITQSPKYLFRKEGQNVTLSCEQNLNHDAMYWYRQDPGQGLRLIYYSQIVNDFQKGDIAEGYSVSREKKESFPLTVTSAQKNPTAFYLCASTGTGGTGELFFGEGSRLTVL.

The chain employs TRBV27 and TRBJ2-1; D is perhaps TRBD2 (5 bases). V was cut by 4 bases and J by 4 bases, with 14 bases left in between. In germline, CDR1 is MNHEY, CDR2 SMNVEV (reference sequence). This CDR3 has 15 amino acids. The CDR3 DNA sequence: TGTGCCAGCAGTTCGGGAAAGCGGCTATACAATGAGCAGTTCTTC. Translation: CASSSGKRLYNEQFF.

This rearrangement joins TRBV6-5 to TRBJ2-7; weak D call: TRBD2 (5 bases). There are 15 residues in the CDR3. CDR1 MNHEY and CDR2 SVGAGI come from the germline V gene. V was shortened by 2 bases and J by 5 bases, with 16 bases between the two germline ends. The CDR3 DNA reads as TGTGCCAGCAGTTACGTCCCCGGACTTCCAAACGAGCAGTACTTC. It codes for CASSYVPGLPNEQYF.

This chain uses TRBV7-8 with TRBJ1-1, with D perhaps TRBD1 (5 bases). This CDR3 is 14 amino acids long. Trimming took off 1 base at V and 5 bases at J, with 11 bases between the two ends. Per germline, CDR1 SGHVS and CDR2 FQNEAQ. The CDR3 bases are TGTGCCAGCAGCTTAGTTGGGAGGGGTACTGAAGCTTTCTTT. Translating it yields CASSLVGRGTEAFF.

The count of this clone is one. The rearrangement links TRBV19 to TRBJ2-5; D unclear. This CDR3 is 16 amino acids long. The V and J ends lost 3 bases and 1 base respectively, with 15 bases between them. Germline values: CDR1 LNHDA, CDR2 SQIVND (reference sequence). The CDR3 bases are TGTGCCAGTAGTATGTTGGGCCAAGCCATCCAAGAGACCCAGTACTTC. Residues: CASSMLGQAIQETQYF.

This clone was found once. The chain uses TRBV5-1 and TRBJ1-3; D gene uncertain. The length of the CDR3 is 15 residues. CDR1 is SGHRS and CDR2 is YFSETQ in the germline V gene. V gave up 0 bases and J gave up 0 bases, with 7 bases separating them. The CDR3 nucleotides read TGCGCCAGCAGCTTGGCGGGGAACTCTGGAAACACCATATATTTT. Protein product: CASSLAGNSGNTIYF.

Points on this clone: Sequence at one end of the junction differs from germline and may be a read error. CDR3 in DNA: TGTGCCAGCAGCTTAGAGGACACCCCGAACTTC. This encodes CASSLEDTPNF. The chain combines TRBV7-9 with TRBJ2-5; tentative D call: TRBD1 (5 bases). CDR1 is SEHNR, CDR2 FQNEAQ, per germline (reference sequence). This CDR3 spans 11 amino acids. Full variable domain (remainder filled in from reference TRBV7-9 and TRBJ2-5): DTGVSQNPRHKITKRGQNVTFRCDPISEHNRLYWYRQTLGQGPEFLTYFQNEAQLEKSRLLSDRFSAERPKGSFSTLEIQRTEQGDSAMYLCASSLEDTPNFGPGTRLLVL.

The V gene is TRBV19, the J gene TRBJ1-1; D uncertain. V was pared by 4 bases and J by 0 bases, with 9 bases between. Germline V CDR1 and CDR2: LNHDA, SQIVND (reference sequence). CDR3 size: 14 residues. The CDR3, as DNA: TGTGCCAGTAGTAGGACTGTCATGAACACTGAAGCTTTCTTT. This codes for CASSRTVMNTEAFF.

V gene TRBV19 combines with J gene TRBJ1-2; no definite D call. The CDR3 covers 13 residues. Trimming left V 9 bases short and J 0 bases short, with 11 bases between. Germline V gene data show CDR1 as LNHDA and CDR2 as SQIVND (reference sequence). DNA of the CDR3: TGTGCCAGCCGGGAGACGACTAACTATGGCTACACCTTC. Its translation: CASRETTNYGYTF. The full variable domain, rest sourced from reference TRBV19 and TRBJ1-2, is DGGITQSPKYLFRKEGQNVTLSCEQNLNHDAMYWYRQDPGQGLRLIYYSQIVNDFQKGDIAEGYSVSREKKESFPLTVTSAQKNPTAFYLCASRETTNYGYTFGSGTRLTVV.

V usage is TRBV11-3 and J usage is TRBJ2-7; 7 bases are shared with TRBD2. J gave up 7 bases and V 1 base, and 7 bases lay outside the gene matches. Germline lookup yields CDR1 SGHNT and CDR2 YENEEA. This CDR3 comprises 14 residues. DNA for the CDR3: TGTGCCAGCAGCTTAGGGGACTATCGGGAAGAGCAGTACTTC. This sequence encodes CASSLGDYREEQYF.

The chain uses TRBV11-2 and TRBJ2-3; D possibly corresponds to TRBD2 (7 bases). V was clipped by 1 base and J by 6 bases, with 14 bases between them. The germline V gene encodes CDR1 SGHAT and CDR2 FQNNGV. The CDR3 consists of 15 residues. CDR3: CASSLVPRGRDTQYF. The CDR3 DNA is TGTGCCAGCAGCTTAGTACCGCGGGGGCGGGATACGCAGTATTTT.

The chain carries TRBV3-1 (or the pseudogene TRBV3-2) and TRBJ1-2; D not resolved. V was cut by 5 bases and J by 4 bases, with 8 bases left in between. This CDR3 contains 12 residues. Looked up from germline, CDR1 is LGHDT and CDR2 is YNNKEL (reference sequence). The CDR3 bases are TGTGCCAGCAGCGAGGGCTCCTATGGCTACACCTTC. It encodes CASSEGSYGYTF.

The rearrangement joins TRBV3-1 (or the pseudogene TRBV3-2) to TRBJ2-5; 8 nucleotides line up with TRBD2. Germline CDR1 is LGHDT and CDR2 is YNNKEL (reference sequence). The CDR3 length is 17 residues. V shed 1 base and J 0 bases; nucleotides not matched to a gene: 7. The CDR3 loop is CASSQGRSGGNQETQYF. The CDR3 region has the DNA TGTGCCAGCAGCCAAGGAAGGAGCGGGGGAAACCAAGAGACCCAGTACTTC.

Written as DNA, the CDR3 is TGTGCCAGCAGTTCCTATACTAGAAACACCGGGGAGCTGTTTTTT. This gives the protein CASSSYTRNTGELFF. The V and J genes are TRBV6-5 and TRBJ2-2, with TRBD2 as a possible D gene (5 bases). From germline, CDR1 is MNHEY and CDR2 SVGAGI. The CDR3 loop spans 15 amino acids. Trimming took 4 bases from V and 2 from J, leaving 11 bases between them.

V gene TRBV9 combines with J gene TRBJ1-1, with D tentatively TRBD1 (5 bases). Germline V gives CDR1 SGDLS, CDR2 YYNGEE. This CDR3 comprises 16 residues. The V gene lost 2 bases and the J gene lost 6 bases, with 20 bases spanning the gap. The CDR3 sequence: CASSVQAGALNSEAFF. In DNA, the CDR3 is TGTGCCAGCAGCGTGCAAGCTGGGGCTTTGAATTCTGAAGCTTTCTTT.

This chain uses TRBV6-5 with TRBJ2-7; TRBD2 agrees at 7 bases. Losses at the gene ends were 11 bases for V and 3 bases for J; bases not matched to a gene: 10. The CDR3 covers 13 residues. CDR1 and CDR2 (germline): MNHEY, SVGAGI. This CDR3 is CACTRRGFYEQYF. The CDR3 coding sequence is TGTGCCTGCACGAGGCGGGGGTTCTACGAGCAGTACTTC.

The chain is built from TRBV10-2 and TRBJ2-7; D is undetermined. Germline CDR1 is WSHSY and CDR2 is SAAADI. The V end lost 3 bases, the J end lost 0 bases, and 3 bases lay between the germline ends. The CDR3 has 12 amino acids. The CDR3: CASSDSSYEQYF. Here the CDR3 DNA reads TGCGCCAGCAGTGACAGCTCCTACGAGCAGTACTTC.

The chain couples TRBV2 to TRBJ1-6; D is uncertain. Germline lookup yields CDR1 SNHLY and CDR2 FYNNEI. Trimming removed 3 bases from V and 0 bases from J, with 9 bases in between. This CDR3 spans 16 amino acids. CDR3 in amino acids: CASSEPRSSYNSPLHF. The CDR3 DNA sequence: TGTGCCAGCAGTGAGCCCAGAAGCTCCTATAATTCACCCCTCCACTTT.

This chain connects TRBV5-1 to TRBJ1-1, with TRBD1 matching 9 bases. The CDR3 runs to 15 residues. Germline V CDR1 and CDR2: SGHRS, YFSETQ. With 2 bases clipped from V and 3 bases from J, the junction kept 5 bases outside the gene matches. The CDR3, as DNA: TGCGCCAGCAGCTTACAGGGGGCTGGGGACACTGAAGCTTTCTTT. This translates into CASSLQGAGDTEAFF.

The chain recombines TRBV5-6 with TRBJ2-1; 7 bases are shared with TRBD1. The CDR3 covers 15 residues. Germline V gene sequence: CDR1 SGHDT, CDR2 YYEEEE. J was trimmed by 8 bases and V by 5 bases; bases with no gene match: 13. The CDR3 region has the DNA TGTGCCAGCAGACGTCTCGACAGGGTACCTTATGAGCAGTTCTTC. This codes for CASRRLDRVPYEQFF.

The chain is built from TRBV19 and TRBJ1-6, with D uncertain. This CDR3 region has 16 residues. The germline gives CDR1 LNHDA, CDR2 SQIVND (reference sequence). V was pared by 3 bases and J by 0 bases, with 9 bases between. The CDR3, as DNA: TGTGCCAGTAGTATTGGTGGGAGCTCCTATAATTCACCCCTCCACTTT. This translates into CASSIGGSSYNSPLHF.

V and J are TRBV18 and TRBJ1-6; tentative D call: TRBD1 (6 bases). The CDR3 is 15 amino acids. The germline V and J ends were trimmed by 2 bases and 7 bases, with 12 bases remaining between them. The germline CDR1 and CDR2 sequences are KGHSH and LQKENI. CDR3 loop: CASSPGQGLNSPLHF. The CDR3, as DNA: TGTGCCAGCTCACCAGGTCAGGGGCTGAATTCACCCCTCCACTTT. Based on the CDR3 plus reference TRBV18 and TRBJ1-6, the full variable domain is NAGVMQNPRHLVRRRGQEARLRCSPMKGHSHVYWYRQLPEEGLKFMVYLQKENIIDESGMPKERFSAEFPKEGPSILRIQQVVRGDSAAYFCASSPGQGLNSPLHFGNGTRLTVT.

This sequence joins TRBV28 and TRBJ2-1, with 9 bases fitting TRBD1. Unmatched junction bases numbered 13, after V lost 8 bases and J lost 2 bases. This CDR3 comprises 17 residues. Germline V CDR1 and CDR2: MDHEN, SYDVKM. CDR3 residues: CASGLPGTGSAYNEQFF. For the CDR3, the DNA is TGTGCCAGCGGACTACCCGGGACAGGGTCCGCCTACAATGAGCAGTTCTTC. Drawing the rest from reference TRBV28 and TRBJ2-1, the complete variable domain is DVKVTQSSRYLVKRTGEKVFLECVQDMDHENMFWYRQDPGLGLRLIYFSYDVKMKEKGDIPEGYSVSREKKERFSLILESASTNQTSMYLCASGLPGTGSAYNEQFFGPGTRLTVL.